Below are 16 T cell receptor beta chains sequenced from a single sample in a study of control samples from healthy donors and cancer patients (dated by TCRdb to between 2020 and 2021). The library was built by means of the immunoSEQ multiplex PCR assay. TCRdb re-hosts the immuneACCESS table, in-frame sequences only. Its copies lack some clones; in the studies checked, an unresolved V gene accounts for under half of them, and the cause for the rest is not known. The sample table records approximately 85,000 clones; about 89% of these occur just once. The ten most abundant clones make up 7.6% of the sample. The sample comprised blood. The receptor set was obtained from an older woman in good health.

V usage is TRBV4-1 and J usage is TRBJ2-2, with D perhaps matching TRBD1 or TRBD2 (5 bases each). Trimming removed 6 bases at V and 4 bases at J, with 18 bases between. CDR1 MGHRA and CDR2 YSYEKL come from the germline V gene. The CDR3 covers 16 residues. The CDR3 DNA is TGCGCCAGCAGTCGCCTACTTAGGGGAGCCACCGGGGAGCTGTTTTTT. Translated: CASSRLLRGATGELFF.

V and J are TRBV9 and TRBJ1-1; unclear D gene. The CDR3 is 13 amino acids. Germline V CDR1 and CDR2: SGDLS, YYNGEE. The V end lost 2 bases, the J end lost 0 bases, and 5 bases lay between the germline ends. This chain's CDR3 is CASSVTLNTEAFF. DNA of the CDR3: TGTGCCAGCAGCGTTACCTTGAACACTGAAGCTTTCTTT. The whole variable domain, filled in from reference TRBV9 and TRBJ1-1, reads DSGVTQTPKHLITATGQRVTLRCSPRSGDLSVYWYQQSLDQGLQFLIQYYNGEERAKGNILERFSAQQFPDLHSELNLSSLELGDSALYFCASSVTLNTEAFFGQGTRLTVV.

The J gene is TRBJ1-3, the V gene TRBV19, with D uncertain. Between the trimmed V and J ends, which lost 8 bases and 0 bases, there was a span of 14 bases. The CDR3 runs to 15 residues. Germline CDR1 LNHDA, CDR2 SQIVND (reference sequence). The CDR3 is CASELMPASGNTIYF. CDR3 sequence (DNA): TGTGCCAGTGAACTTATGCCGGCCTCTGGAAACACCATATATTTT.

This chain connects TRBV2 to TRBJ2-1; D perhaps matches TRBD1 (5 bases). The CDR3 has 13 amino acids. Germline assignment: CDR1 SNHLY and CDR2 FYNNEI. Trimming stripped 5 bases from V and 4 bases from J, with 9 bases between. The CDR3, as DNA: TGTGCCAGCAGTCGGACATCTTACAATGAGCAGTTCTTC. This codes for CASSRTSYNEQFF.

The chain employs TRBV11-2 and TRBJ2-3; 8 positions match TRBD2. The junction had 6 bases not matched to a gene; V was cut back by 3 bases and J by 1 base. The CDR3 sequence is 16 residues long. Looked up from germline, CDR1 is SGHAT and CDR2 is FQNNGV. Here the CDR3 reads CASSFLSSGGTDTQYF. Here the CDR3 DNA reads TGTGCCAGCAGCTTTCTTAGTAGCGGGGGCACAGATACGCAGTATTTT.

V and J are TRBV19 and TRBJ2-1; 8 bases are shared with TRBD2. Germline assignment: CDR1 LNHDA and CDR2 SQIVND (reference sequence). The ends lost 3 bases at V and 2 bases at J; junction bases unmatched: 6. This CDR3 spans 16 amino acids. The CDR3 region has the DNA TGTGCCAGTAGTATGTGGGCGGGAGGCCCCTACAATGAGCAGTTCTTC. Translated: CASSMWAGGPYNEQFF.

The rearrangement joins TRBV2 to TRBJ2-7, with TRBD2 identical over 11 bases. CDR1 SNHLY and CDR2 FYNNEI come from the germline V gene. There are 15 residues in the CDR3. V gave up 4 bases and J gave up 6 bases; unmatched junction bases: 8. CDR3 sequence (DNA): TGTGCCAGCAGTGTGAGTAGCGGGAGGGTGGGCGAGCAGTACTTC. It codes for CASSVSSGRVGEQYF.

A few counts support this clone. The rearrangement joins TRBV29-1 to TRBJ1-3; D is possibly TRBD1 (6 bases). Germline CDR1 SQVTM, CDR2 ANQGSEA. The CDR3 runs 15 residues. V shed 4 bases and J shed 4 bases, with 17 bases lying between them. The CDR3: CSVAGWQGPGNTIYF. In DNA, the CDR3 is TGCAGCGTTGCTGGTTGGCAGGGGCCAGGAAACACCATATATTTT.

The chain combines TRBV28 with TRBJ2-7; possible D gene TRBD2, 6 bases. This CDR3 spans 16 amino acids. CDR1 is MDHEN, CDR2 SYDVKM, per germline. The V and J ends lost 3 bases and 3 bases respectively, with 18 bases between them. The CDR3 is CASSFGDGSRSYEQYF. The DNA of the CDR3 is TGTGCCAGCAGTTTCGGGGACGGGAGCCGCAGCTACGAGCAGTACTTC. The full variable domain, in which reference TRBV28 and TRBJ2-7 provide the parts outside the CDR3, is DVKVTQSSRYLVKRTGEKVFLECVQDMDHENMFWYRQDPGLGLRLIYFSYDVKMKEKGDIPEGYSVSREKKERFSLILESASTNQTSMYLCASSFGDGSRSYEQYFGPGTRLTVT.

This chain joins TRBV10-3 and TRBJ2-7; D gene ambiguous. Trimming took off 6 bases at V and 5 bases at J, with 17 bases between the two ends. Germline-derived CDR1 and CDR2 are ENHRY and SYGVKD. This CDR3 spans 14 amino acids. CDR3 sequence: CAIREQRSWDEQYF. CDR3 in DNA: TGTGCCATCAGAGAACAGAGATCATGGGACGAGCAGTACTTC.

In this sample, this clone turned up once. V and J are TRBV10-1 and TRBJ2-3; D unresolved. The V gene lost 2 bases and the J gene lost 1 base, with 4 bases spanning the gap. The CDR3 contains 13 residues. Germline V gene lookup returns CDR1 WNHNN and CDR2 SYGVQD (reference sequence). CDR3 protein: CASSEDGTDTQYF. The CDR3 DNA sequence: TGCGCCAGCAGTGAGGACGGCACAGATACGCAGTATTTT.

This chain links TRBV27 with TRBJ1-5; D might be TRBD1 (5 bases). Germline values: CDR1 MNHEY, CDR2 SMNVEV (reference sequence). The CDR3 is 15 residues long. V lost 6 bases and J lost 5, with 17 bases in between. CDR3 sequence: CASSPGTTADQPQHF. DNA of the CDR3: TGTGCCAGCAGCCCCGGGACCACAGCCGATCAGCCCCAGCATTTT.

The chain uses TRBV12-3 or TRBV12-4 and TRBJ2-1; D gene ambiguous. V was pared by 7 bases and J by 8 bases, with 15 bases between. The CDR3 runs 13 residues. The CDR3 here is CASTPVGYYEQFF. The CDR3 nucleotides are TGTGCCAGCACCCCTGTGGGGTACTATGAGCAGTTCTTC.

This clone was counted once. The chain links TRBV27 to TRBJ1-5; 11 bases align to TRBD1. Germline V gives CDR1 MNHEY, CDR2 SMNVEV (reference sequence). This CDR3 is built from 16 residues. V gave up 7 bases and J gave up 6 bases; unmatched junction bases: 11. CDR3 coding DNA: TGTGCCAGCAAAACCACCGCCGGGACAGGGGGTCAGCCCCAGCATTTT. It codes for CASKTTAGTGGQPQHF.

The rearrangement links TRBV6-5 to TRBJ1-1; D is unresolved. CDR3 length equals 12 residues. V lost 5 bases and J lost 1, with 5 bases in between. Germline values: CDR1 MNHEY, CDR2 SVGAGI. As DNA, the CDR3 is TGTGCCAGCAGTCACAGGAACACTGAAGCTTTCTTT. Residues: CASSHRNTEAFF.

The chain combines TRBV18 with TRBJ2-1; D is possibly TRBD2 (6 bases). The CDR3 length is 16 residues. The germline CDR1 and CDR2 sequences are KGHSH and LQKENI. V lost 0 bases and J lost 2, with 11 bases in between. The CDR3 loop is CASSPPRSGAYNEQFF. DNA for the CDR3: TGTGCCAGCTCACCACCACGGTCGGGGGCCTACAATGAGCAGTTCTTC. The whole variable domain, filled in from reference TRBV18 and TRBJ2-1, reads NAGVMQNPRHLVRRRGQEARLRCSPMKGHSHVYWYRQLPEEGLKFMVYLQKENIIDESGMPKERFSAEFPKEGPSILRIQQVVRGDSAAYFCASSPPRSGAYNEQFFGPGTRLTVL.